This TCR beta chain was recorded in a study of T cells after yellow fever vaccination. Overall study results and limits: Post-booster repertoires again held most primary-vaccination clones (roughly 96% CD4, 75% to 90% CD8). Although most clonotypes did not, a small share appeared in both CD4 and CD8 compartments. On re-exposure, the response was weaker but peaked faster, at day 5 versus 15.

This clonotype was counted only a few times. Antigen: not known. TCR cDNA was made by 5'RACE template switching, adding a universal primer site and UMIs. MiXCR, applied by TCRdb to the 5' RACE reads, yields one record per CDR3 protein. The data show 300,000 to 400,000 distinct CDR3 sequences, about 10% seen once. With 0 bases removed from V and 4 bases from J, the gap between germline ends came to 10 bases. Germline CDR1 reads SGDLS; CDR2 reads YYNGEE. The CDR3 has 14 residues. The chain joins TRBV9 to TRBJ2-5, with unresolved D. The sequencing used CD4+ T cells sorted from PBMCs, collected 45 days after the yellow fever booster vaccination. This clonotype was obtained from a man younger than 35 who received the YFV17D yellow fever vaccine. The CDR3 region is CASSVGQLGETQYF. Here the CDR3 DNA reads TGTGCCAGCAGCGTAGGGCAGTTAGGAGAGACCCAGTACTTC.